This record looks at one T cell receptor beta chain sequence and its context. TCRB transcripts that were expressed got sequenced, as all of the isolated RNA had been reverse transcribed. Some clones are missing from TCRdb's copy, which holds only in-frame ones; the method was immunoSEQ multiplex PCR. The sample carries 680,000 or so clones, around 16% recorded once. From germline, CDR1 is SGHRS and CDR2 YFSETQ. The V end lost 5 bases, the J end lost 3 bases, and 18 bases lay between the germline ends. The CDR3 loop spans 16 amino acids. The entry originates in a study of beta chain features in type 1 diabetes. Study-level background: Similarity in age, gender and cell yields was seen between patients and healthy donors.

Sequencing used naive CD4+ T cells from blood. The sequence was obtained from a man younger than 35 in good health. The chain employs TRBV5-1 and TRBJ2-1; D ambiguous. DNA of the CDR3: TGCGCCAGCAGGGCGTGGGCTAGTGAATTCTACAATGAGCAGTTCTTC. Protein sequence: CASRAWASEFYNEQFF.